This TCR beta chain was observed in a study of Ad26.COV2.S vaccination and SARS-CoV-2 variants. Study in general: Each vaccinee took Ad26.COV2.S intramuscularly, once or twice 56 days apart.

Described treatment: some 20 received Ad26.COV2.S at low or high dose, single or two shots; 5 received placebo; per-sample allocation not given. Sampling occurred on day 63 after the first vaccine or placebo injection. A Boston adult aged 18-55 years was the donor. CDR1 is MNHEY, CDR2 SVGAGI, per germline. The CDR3 runs 12 residues. V was clipped by 10 bases and J by 0 bases, with 4 bases between them. This clone was counted only a few times. What it binds is unknown. Points from the study as a whole: Reported findings describe substantial breadth in spike-specific CD8+ and CD4+ T cell responses following vaccination. The TCR breadth and depth analyses may have understated or missed part of the total T cell responses.

Method: immunoSEQ multiplex PCR; TCRdb's copy keeps in-frame clones and lacks some. Of 300,000 to 400,000 clones in the sample, approximately 84% were seen once. The clonotype comes from a person between 18 and 59 years old who received the Ad26.COV2.S COVID-19 vaccine or a placebo. Sample: peripheral blood, taken in a trial of Ad26.COV2.S vaccine versus placebo. This chain links TRBV6-5 with TRBJ2-6; D is unresolved. The CDR3 sequence is CATYSGANVLTF. CDR3 coding DNA: TGTGCCACCTACTCTGGGGCCAACGTCCTGACTTTC.